Included here is one T cell receptor (beta chain) sequence, with context. CDR1 is SGHNT and CDR2 is YYREEE in the germline V gene (reference sequence). The CDR3 covers 16 residues. Trimming took 2 bases from V and 6 from J; bases not matched to a gene: 4. This sample is part of a study of patients and donors after allogeneic stem cell transplantation. MiXCR was run by TCRdb on the RT-PCR reads, yielding one entry per CDR3 protein. The table lists about 2,300 distinct CDR3 sequences, nearly 20% of them singletons. This receptor was identified in a human donor who was either an allogeneic HSCT recipient or a stem cell or donor lymphocyte infusion donor (not recorded which). It is not recorded whose cells these are; they may come from a transplant donor. This chain links TRBV5-4 with TRBJ2-2; 13 bases map to TRBD2. Specimen: blood, either unsorted or a sorted T cell fraction (not recorded which). CDR3 amino acids: CASSFGLAGESGELFF. DNA of the CDR3: TGTGCCAGCAGCTTCGGACTAGCGGGGGAGTCCGGGGAGCTGTTTTTT. The complete variable domain, with remaining parts taken from reference TRBV5-4 and TRBJ2-2, reads ETGVTQSPTHLIKTRGQQVTLRCSSQSGHNTVSWYQQALGQGPQFIFQYYREEENGRGNFPPRFSGLQFPNYSSELNVNALELDDSALYLCASSFGLAGESGELFFGEGSRLTVL.